Listed here is a single T cell receptor beta chain. This CDR3 is built from 13 residues. Germline CDR1 is SGHTA and CDR2 is FQGTGA. Trimming left V 5 bases short and J 5 bases short, with 12 bases between. This sample stems from a study of blood T cell repertoires in COVID-19. Study at large: PBMCs, B-cell-depleted T cells, or T cells were the source of the cDNA or gDNA that made up the material.

How the authors handled the data: Reference gene primer amplification gave estimated nucleated cell counts. Clones were sequenced by immunoSEQ multiplex PCR, and TCRdb holds only the in-frame ones, with some missing. That table furnishes V, J and clone size, whereas the DNA furnished D and trimming. The sample contains nearly 65,000 clones, roughly four fifths of which appear only once. The V and J genes are TRBV7-3 and TRBJ1-1, with D perhaps matching TRBD1 (6 bases). Material: peripheral blood. The source of this sequence is a human donor in a cohort sampled during active COVID-19. Here the CDR3 reads CASSLQGFTEAFF. Written as DNA, the CDR3 is TGTGCCAGCAGCCTTCAGGGGTTTACTGAAGCTTTCTTT.